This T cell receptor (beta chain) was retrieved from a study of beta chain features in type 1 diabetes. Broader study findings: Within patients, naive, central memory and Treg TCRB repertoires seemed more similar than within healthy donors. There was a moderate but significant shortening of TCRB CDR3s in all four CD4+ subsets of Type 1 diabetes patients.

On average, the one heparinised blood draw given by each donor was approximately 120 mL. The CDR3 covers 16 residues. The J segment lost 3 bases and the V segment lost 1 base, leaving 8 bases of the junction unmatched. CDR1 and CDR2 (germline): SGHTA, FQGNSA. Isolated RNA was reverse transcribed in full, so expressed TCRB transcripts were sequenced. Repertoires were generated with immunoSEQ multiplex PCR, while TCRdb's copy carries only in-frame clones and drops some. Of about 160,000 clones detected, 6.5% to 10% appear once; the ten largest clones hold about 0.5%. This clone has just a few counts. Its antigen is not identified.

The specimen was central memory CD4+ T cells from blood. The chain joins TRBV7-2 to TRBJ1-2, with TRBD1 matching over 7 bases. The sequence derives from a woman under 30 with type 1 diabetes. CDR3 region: CASSLDVTGSYYGYTF. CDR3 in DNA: TGTGCCAGCAGCTTAGATGTGACAGGGTCTTACTATGGCTACACCTTC.